This T cell receptor beta chain was sequenced in a study of shared clonotypes between healthy human individuals. Study results and caveats: What limited the represented genetic and exposure-history diversity was the small number of donors. Generally, naive subsets came out with larger estimated richness than memory subsets. Non-shared clonotypes showed lower generation probabilities than clonotypes common to all four donors. The sampled material consisted only of blood, and tissue repertoires are likely to differ.

The CDR3 consists of 14 residues. Trimming cost V 1 base and J 0 bases, with 4 bases left between them. Germline assignment: CDR1 LNHNV and CDR2 YYDKDF (reference sequence). With regard to this clone: The antigen is not known.

Some clones are missing from TCRdb's copy, which holds only in-frame ones; the method was immunoSEQ multiplex PCR. The table records hundreds of thousands of clones, roughly 98% of them present only once. Naive CD8 populations comprised CD45RO-negative cells positively selected for CCR7, excluding terminally differentiated effector memory CD45RA+ cells. J is TRBJ2-1 and V is TRBV15; D uncertain. The source is a man in his thirties or forties in good health. The specimen was naive CD8+ T cells sorted from blood. CDR3 DNA sequence: TGTGCCACCAGCAGAGTGAGCTCCTACAATGAGCAGTTCTTC. This sequence encodes CATSRVSSYNEQFF.